These 32 T cell receptor beta chains originate from one sample sequenced in a study of T-cell memory formation after mild COVID-19. TCRdb re-called the 5' RACE reads with MiXCR, one entry per CDR3 protein. The sample lists fewer than 650,000 distinct CDR3 sequences, roughly 17% occurring once. The sequenced material came from PBMCs or a T cell subset sorted from them (not recorded which). Receptors were obtained from an adult woman who had mild COVID-19 (a few samples of this study predate the infection). Cell type and time point are not known.

This clonotype was counted a single time. The chain is built from TRBV6-5 and TRBJ2-1; 8 bases align to TRBD2. This CDR3 spans 16 amino acids. CDR1 is MNHEY and CDR2 is SVGAGI in the germline V gene. J gave up 6 bases and V 6 bases, and 13 bases lay outside the gene matches. CDR3 bases: TGTGCCAGCAGCAATCCCCGACGGGGGGGCCGCAATGAGCAGTTCTTC. As protein: CASSNPRRGGRNEQFF.

This clonotype showed up just a few times. The chain recombines TRBV20-1 with TRBJ2-7, with 8 bases aligning to TRBD2. This CDR3 is 15 amino acids long. V lost 4 bases to trimming and J lost 0 bases; unmatched junction nucleotides: 8. CDR1 DFQATT and CDR2 SNEGSKA come from the germline V gene (reference sequence). CDR3 in DNA: TGCAGTGCTAATAAGGCAGGGACTAGCTCCTACGAGCAGTACTTC. Its protein product is CSANKAGTSSYEQYF.

This clonotype was seen a handful of times. The V and J genes are TRBV20-1 and TRBJ2-7; possible D gene TRBD1, 6 bases. The germline CDR1 and CDR2 sequences are DFQATT and SNEGSKA (reference sequence). The V end lost 6 bases, the J end lost 0 bases, and 12 bases lay between the germline ends. This CDR3 is 13 amino acids long. CDR3: CSARTVSSYEQYF. As DNA, the CDR3 is TGCAGTGCGCGGACAGTGAGCTCCTACGAGCAGTACTTC.

This clonotype was seen many times. The CDR3 nucleotides read TGTGCCACCAGTGATTCTAGCGGGAGGAGAGAGACCCAGTACTTC. Protein product: CATSDSSGRRETQYF. This chain links TRBV24-1 with TRBJ2-5; 11 positions agree with TRBD2. The CDR3 spans 15 residues. The ends lost 2 bases at V and 4 bases at J; junction bases unmatched: 2. Per the germline V gene, CDR1 is KGHDR and CDR2 is SFDVKD.

This clonotype was observed a handful of times. The chain is built from TRBV12-3 or TRBV12-4 and TRBJ2-1, with 8 bases aligning to TRBD2. The V segment lost 5 bases and the J segment 12 bases; nucleotides outside the gene matches: 3. The length of the CDR3 is 11 residues. In nucleotides, the CDR3 is TGTGCCAGCAGTCGGACTAGCCGGCAGTTCTTC. Protein sequence: CASSRTSRQFF.

The table lists this clonotype with a few counts. V and J are TRBV6-1 and TRBJ2-7; D is possibly TRBD2 (6 bases). This CDR3 spans 15 amino acids. V lost 1 base, J lost 3 bases, and 13 bases lay in between. Germline CDR1 is MNHNS and CDR2 is SASEGT. CDR3 sequence reads: CASSEGQGGIYEQYF. CDR3 in DNA: TGTGCCAGCAGTGAAGGGCAGGGAGGCATCTACGAGCAGTACTTC.

The chain recombines TRBV10-3 with TRBJ2-1; D may correspond to TRBD1 or TRBD2 (5 bases each). Trimming took off 8 bases at V and 6 bases at J, with 11 bases between the two ends. Germline V gene lookup returns CDR1 ENHRY and CDR2 SYGVKD. There are 12 residues in the CDR3. The CDR3 sequence: CAISSGANEQFF. DNA of the CDR3: TGTGCCATCTCTTCCGGGGCCAATGAGCAGTTCTTC.

This clonotype has a count of ten or more. A read error may be the cause here, since a much bigger clone is one base away. In DNA, the CDR3 is TGCAGGGCCCCAGCAGGGCGGACCCAGTACTTC. Protein sequence: CRAPAGRTQYF. This chain links TRBV20-1 with TRBJ2-5, with D tentatively TRBD1 (5 bases). Per the germline V gene, CDR1 is DFQATT and CDR2 is SNEGSKA (reference sequence). The CDR3 length is 11 residues.

The chain recombines TRBV5-6 with TRBJ1-1; D unresolved. The CDR3 contains 14 residues. Germline values: CDR1 SGHDT, CDR2 YYEEEE. V shed 0 bases and J shed 4 bases, with 10 bases lying between them. CDR3 residues: CASSLAGMGTEAFF. For the CDR3, the DNA is TGTGCCAGCAGCTTGGCCGGGATGGGCACTGAAGCTTTCTTT.

This clonotype was observed a handful of times. The rearrangement links TRBV10-3 to TRBJ1-2, with D hard to call. Germline lookup yields CDR1 ENHRY and CDR2 SYGVKD. This CDR3 contains 13 residues. The V and J ends lost 3 bases and 6 bases respectively, with 11 bases between them. Here the CDR3 reads CAISEGPGHGYTF. The CDR3 nucleotides are TGTGCCATCAGTGAAGGGCCTGGGCATGGCTACACCTTC.

This chain links TRBV5-6 with TRBJ2-7; 7 bases match TRBD1. Looked up from germline, CDR1 is SGHDT and CDR2 is YYEEEE. Losses at the gene ends were 3 bases for V and 4 bases for J; bases not matched to a gene: 7. This CDR3 has 14 residues. DNA for the CDR3: TGTGCCAGCAGCTCGACAGGGTCTCGATACGAGCAGTACTTC. This encodes CASSSTGSRYEQYF. The whole variable domain, filled in from reference TRBV5-6 and TRBJ2-7, reads DAGVTQSPTHLIKTRGQQVTLRCSPKSGHDTVSWYQQALGQGPQFIFQYYEEEERQRGNFPDRFSGHQFPNYSSELNVNALLLGDSALYLCASSSTGSRYEQYFGPGTRLTVT.

The chain recombines TRBV20-1 with TRBJ2-1; possible D gene TRBD1, 5 bases. The CDR3 loop spans 13 amino acids. Per germline, CDR1 DFQATT and CDR2 SNEGSKA (reference sequence). Trimming shortened V by 2 bases and J by 9 bases, and 14 bases separated the two germline ends. This CDR3 is CSARKTAQGEQFF. The CDR3 coding sequence is TGCAGTGCTAGAAAAACAGCGCAGGGTGAGCAGTTCTTC.

This clonotype was observed a few times. The rearrangement uses TRBV12-3 or TRBV12-4 and TRBJ2-6, with TRBD1 identical over 7 bases. After removal of 5 bases from V and 0 bases from J, the junction contained 10 bases not matched to a gene. This CDR3 comprises 18 residues. The CDR3 sequence: CASSPLQGTDSGANVLTF. As DNA, the CDR3 is TGTGCCAGCAGTCCACTACAGGGGACCGACTCTGGGGCCAACGTCCTGACTTTC.

J is TRBJ1-6 and V is TRBV7-9; D might be TRBD1 (5 bases). Per germline, CDR1 SEHNR and CDR2 FQNEAQ (reference sequence). Trimming removed 1 base at V and 8 bases at J, with 9 bases between. The CDR3 extends over 14 amino acids. The CDR3 nucleotides are TGTGCCAGCAGCTTAGACGGGACCTATTCACCCCTCCACTTT. It is translated as CASSLDGTYSPLHF. The full variable domain, rest sourced from reference TRBV7-9 and TRBJ1-6, is DTGVSQNPRHKITKRGQNVTFRCDPISEHNRLYWYRQTLGQGPEFLTYFQNEAQLEKSRLLSDRFSAERPKGSFSTLEIQRTEQGDSAMYLCASSLDGTYSPLHFGNGTRLTVT.

The sample holds a few counts of this clonotype. This rearrangement joins TRBV7-8 to TRBJ1-6; D is unresolved. CDR1 is SGHVS and CDR2 is FQNEAQ in the germline V gene. Trimming took off 1 base at V and 7 bases at J, with 8 bases between the two ends. There are 14 residues in the CDR3. CDR3 bases: TGTGCCAGCAGCTTAGTAGGCAGAAATTCACCCCTCCACTTT. Translated, it gives CASSLVGRNSPLHF.

This clonotype was observed a few times. This rearrangement joins TRBV7-2 to TRBJ2-5; 9 bases map to TRBD2. Trimming cost V 0 bases and J 3 bases; bases outside gene matches: 5. CDR1 is SGHTA, CDR2 FQGNSA, per germline. CDR3 length: 16 amino acids. In DNA, the CDR3 is TGTGCCAGCAGCTTAGCGCGAGCGGGGGGAGAAGAGACCCAGTACTTC. Encoded protein: CASSLARAGGEETQYF.

The table lists this clonotype with a few counts. The J gene is TRBJ1-3, the V gene TRBV20-1; D not resolved. Germline V gene lookup returns CDR1 DFQATT and CDR2 SNEGSKA (reference sequence). Trimming took 5 bases from V and 4 from J, leaving 15 bases between them. This CDR3 comprises 14 residues. The CDR3 here is CSALSWGPGNTIYF. The CDR3 DNA follows: TGCAGTGCTCTTAGTTGGGGTCCCGGAAACACCATATATTTT.

A few counts support this clonotype. This rearrangement joins TRBV12-3 or TRBV12-4 to TRBJ1-5; D remains unclear. The CDR3 runs 12 residues. Trimming removed 6 bases at V and 7 bases at J, with 10 bases between. The CDR3 DNA is TGTGCCAGCAGAAAGGGTGGGCAGCCCCAGCATTTT. It is translated as CASRKGGQPQHF.

The chain employs TRBV5-1 and TRBJ2-6, with D tentatively TRBD2 (6 bases). Trimming took off 3 bases at V and 1 base at J, with 11 bases between the two ends. Germline CDR1 reads SGHRS; CDR2 reads YFSETQ. The CDR3 loop spans 16 amino acids. CDR3 in DNA: TGCGCCAGCAGCTCTTTGGAGGGGTCTGGGGCCAACGTCCTGACTTTC. Its protein product is CASSSLEGSGANVLTF. The entire variable domain, with the rest obtained from reference TRBV5-1 and TRBJ2-6, is as follows: KAGVTQTPRYLIKTRGQQVTLSCSPISGHRSVSWYQQTPGQGLQFLFEYFSETQRNKGNFPGRFSGRQFSNSRSEMNVSTLELGDSALYLCASSSLEGSGANVLTFGAGSRLTVL.

The V gene is TRBV7-2, the J gene TRBJ2-3, with 13 bases fitting TRBD2. CDR1 is SGHTA, CDR2 FQGNSA, per germline. Unmatched junction bases numbered 7, after V lost 3 bases and J lost 1 base. The CDR3 is made up of 18 amino acids. The CDR3 here is CASSFGGLAGPRTDTQYF. CDR3 sequence (DNA): TGTGCCAGCAGCTTCGGGGGACTAGCGGGGCCACGCACAGATACGCAGTATTTT.

This clonotype was seen many times. The V gene is TRBV3-1, the J gene TRBJ1-1, with unresolved D. From germline, CDR1 is LGHDT and CDR2 YNNKEL (reference sequence). V lost 6 bases to trimming and J lost 5 bases, with 7 bases between them. This CDR3 spans 11 amino acids. DNA for the CDR3: TGTGCCAGCAGGGGTGGTACTGAAGCTTTCTTT. It yields the protein CASRGGTEAFF.

This chain uses TRBV4-3 with TRBJ1-1; D may be TRBD1 (6 bases). CDR1 LGHNA and CDR2 YSLEER come from the germline V gene. This CDR3 is 13 amino acids long. Trimming cost V 0 bases and J 11 bases, with 13 bases left between them. CDR3 nucleotides: TGCGCCAGCAGCCAAGAAGGGCAGGGGCGGGCTTTCTTT. Its protein product is CASSQEGQGRAFF.

The CDR3 DNA follows: TGCAGCGTTGGAGATGCAGGAGGGACGCAGTATTTT. Its translation: CSVGDAGGTQYF. The gene calls are TRBV29-1 and TRBJ2-3, with a tentative D call TRBD2 (6 bases). Trimming removed 4 bases from V and 9 bases from J, with 14 bases in between. This CDR3 comprises 12 residues. From germline, CDR1 is SQVTM and CDR2 ANQGSEA.

The V gene is TRBV5-1, the J gene TRBJ2-2; TRBD2 is a possible D gene (6 bases). CDR1 and CDR2 (germline): SGHRS, YFSETQ. This CDR3 region has 15 residues. V dropped 3 bases and J dropped 4 bases, with 13 bases sitting between them. The CDR3: CASSWRDSRTGELFF. Written as DNA, the CDR3 is TGCGCCAGCAGCTGGAGGGACTCCCGCACCGGGGAGCTGTTTTTT. The full variable domain, with the rest looked up from reference TRBV5-1 and TRBJ2-2, is KAGVTQTPRYLIKTRGQQVTLSCSPISGHRSVSWYQQTPGQGLQFLFEYFSETQRNKGNFPGRFSGRQFSNSRSEMNVSTLELGDSALYLCASSWRDSRTGELFFGEGSRLTVL.

This clonotype appeared many times. The rearrangement links TRBV5-1 to TRBJ1-1; unclear D gene. The germline V and J ends were trimmed by 4 bases and 2 bases, with 12 bases remaining between them. This CDR3 is 14 amino acids long. Germline CDR1 reads SGHRS; CDR2 reads YFSETQ. The DNA for the CDR3 is TGCGCCAGCAGCGAAAATGGGTTTAACACTGAAGCTTTCTTT. Its translation: CASSENGFNTEAFF.

The chain employs TRBV2 and TRBJ1-6; D not certain. Germline loops: CDR1 SNHLY, CDR2 FYNNEI. The CDR3 runs to 15 residues. V dropped 6 bases and J dropped 4 bases, with 13 bases sitting between them. In DNA form, the CDR3 reads TGTGCCAGCAGGGAATTTTTAGAATATAATTCACCCCTCCACTTT. It encodes CASREFLEYNSPLHF.

The chain combines TRBV12-3 or TRBV12-4 with TRBJ1-3; D gene ambiguous. The CDR3 covers 18 residues. Deletions cut 4 bases from V and 3 bases from J, with 22 bases between. The CDR3 nucleotides are TGTGCCAGCAGTTATGGCTCCAACCTTGGACTGGGTGGAAACACCATATATTTT. This sequence encodes CASSYGSNLGLGGNTIYF.

This clonotype was recorded a few times. The rearrangement links TRBV15 to TRBJ2-1; 7 nucleotides line up with TRBD1. V dropped 0 bases and J dropped 7; count of bases not matched to a gene: 9. Germline CDR1 reads LNHNV; CDR2 reads YYDKDF (reference sequence). The CDR3 extends over 16 amino acids. In nucleotides, the CDR3 is TGTGCCACCAGCAGAGATCACGAGACAGGGTCAAATGAGCAGTTCTTC. It codes for CATSRDHETGSNEQFF.

This clonotype was counted a few times. The chain links TRBV20-1 to TRBJ2-7; 8 positions match TRBD1. CDR1 DFQATT and CDR2 SNEGSKA come from the germline V gene (reference sequence). The trim removed 5 bases at V and 5 bases at J, leaving 5 bases unmatched. CDR3 length: 12 amino acids. The CDR3 here is CSALQGDHEQYF. DNA for the CDR3: TGCAGTGCTTTACAGGGGGATCACGAGCAGTACTTC.

The chain has TRBV25-1 and TRBJ1-5; unclear D gene. This CDR3 region has 12 residues. Germline assignment: CDR1 MGHDK and CDR2 SYGVNS. Trimming took off 6 bases at V and 5 bases at J, with 8 bases between the two ends. This CDR3 reads CASSTDYQPQHF. The CDR3 DNA sequence: TGTGCCAGCAGCACAGACTATCAGCCCCAGCATTTT.

The J gene is TRBJ2-7, the V gene TRBV2; D gene unclear. Trimming cost V 1 base and J 5 bases, with 6 bases left between them. The CDR3 length is 12 residues. Germline CDR1 is SNHLY and CDR2 is FYNNEI. The CDR3 is CASSEGLDEQYF. The CDR3 region has the DNA TGTGCCAGCAGTGAAGGACTTGACGAGCAGTACTTC.

In this sample, this clonotype turned up once. V and J are TRBV7-9 and TRBJ1-2, with D possibly being TRBD1 (5 bases). V was clipped by 1 base and J by 8 bases, with 14 bases between them. CDR1 is SEHNR and CDR2 is FQNEAQ in the germline V gene (reference sequence). The CDR3 has 14 residues. Written as DNA, the CDR3 is TGTGCCAGCAGCTTAGTCAGGGAGGTTAAGGGCTACACCTTC. This codes for CASSLVREVKGYTF.